This T cell receptor (beta chain) was identified during a study of blood T cell repertoires in COVID-19. This CDR3 comprises 15 residues. The germline V gene has CDR1 MNHNS and CDR2 SASEGT. Trimming cost V 0 bases and J 1 base, with 7 bases left between them. In the study's own analysis: Estimates of nucleated cell counts were drawn from the amplification of reference gene primers. Clones were sequenced by immunoSEQ multiplex PCR, and TCRdb holds only the in-frame ones, with some missing. For V, J and clone size, that table is used; D and trimming come from the DNA. Among 150,000 to 170,000 clones listed, around four fifths were seen once.

The origin of this receptor is an elderly woman with acute or convalescent COVID-19. The chain recombines TRBV6-1 with TRBJ1-5, with no clear D. Sequenced: peripheral blood. CDR3 in amino acids: CASSEAGRSNQPQHF. As DNA, the CDR3 is TGTGCCAGCAGTGAAGCGGGCCGGAGCAATCAGCCCCAGCATTTT.